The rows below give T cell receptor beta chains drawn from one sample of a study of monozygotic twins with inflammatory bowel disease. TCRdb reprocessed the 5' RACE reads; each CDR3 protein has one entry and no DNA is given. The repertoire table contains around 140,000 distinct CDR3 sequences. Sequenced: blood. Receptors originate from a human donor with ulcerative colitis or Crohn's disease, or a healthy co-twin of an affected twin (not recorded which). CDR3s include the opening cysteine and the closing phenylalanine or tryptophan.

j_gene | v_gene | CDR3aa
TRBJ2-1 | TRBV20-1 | CSARGFGGSIDNEQFF
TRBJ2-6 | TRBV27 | CASLKQGAGGANVLTF
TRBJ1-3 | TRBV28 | CASSLSGRTGNTIYF
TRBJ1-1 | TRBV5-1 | CASSLEGGSALMNTEAFF
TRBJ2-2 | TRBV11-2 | CASSLYLGLAGEGRTGELFF
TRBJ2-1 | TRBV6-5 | CASSLAGNEQFF
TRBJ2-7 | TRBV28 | CASSFAPTSSVEQYF
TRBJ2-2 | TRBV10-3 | CAISLPSGSIPGELFF
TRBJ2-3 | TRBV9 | CASSVGPPAGGPPRSTDTQYF
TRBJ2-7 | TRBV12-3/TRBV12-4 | CASSFFNGEQYF
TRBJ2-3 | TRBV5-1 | CASTDWGADTQYF
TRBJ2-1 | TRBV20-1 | CSARNIAGGENEQFF
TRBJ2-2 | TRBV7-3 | CASSLVGGLNTGELFF
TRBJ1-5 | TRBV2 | CASRAGQNQPQHF
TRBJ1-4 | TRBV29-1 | CSVDWAGSNEKLFF
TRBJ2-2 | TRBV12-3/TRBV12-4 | CASSPQGPGTGELFF
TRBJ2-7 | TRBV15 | CATSSGPGTGYEQYF
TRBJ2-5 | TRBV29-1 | CSALSSSSETQYF
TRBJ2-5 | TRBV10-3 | CAISESVFSGTEETQYF
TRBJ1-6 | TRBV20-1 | CSARSDNYNSPLHF
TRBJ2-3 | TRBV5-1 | CASSSRLSTGPPDTQYF
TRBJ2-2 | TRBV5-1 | CASSLGFGTGTGELFF
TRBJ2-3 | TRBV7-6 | CASSPGTILNTQYF
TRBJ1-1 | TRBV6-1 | CASSRNMGTLNTEAFF
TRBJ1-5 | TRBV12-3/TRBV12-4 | CASSLGRDGQPQHF